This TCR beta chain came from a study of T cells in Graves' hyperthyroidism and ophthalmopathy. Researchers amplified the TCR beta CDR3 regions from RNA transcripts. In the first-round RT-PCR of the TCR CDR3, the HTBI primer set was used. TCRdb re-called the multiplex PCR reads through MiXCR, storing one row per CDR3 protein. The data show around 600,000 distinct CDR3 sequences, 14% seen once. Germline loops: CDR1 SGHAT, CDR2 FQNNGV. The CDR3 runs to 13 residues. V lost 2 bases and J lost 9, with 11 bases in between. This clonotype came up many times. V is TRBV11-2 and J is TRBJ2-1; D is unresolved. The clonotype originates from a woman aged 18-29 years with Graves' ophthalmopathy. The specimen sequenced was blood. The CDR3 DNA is TGTGCCAGCAGCTTAAACCCAGGCACTGAGCAGTTCTTC. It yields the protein CASSLNPGTEQFF.